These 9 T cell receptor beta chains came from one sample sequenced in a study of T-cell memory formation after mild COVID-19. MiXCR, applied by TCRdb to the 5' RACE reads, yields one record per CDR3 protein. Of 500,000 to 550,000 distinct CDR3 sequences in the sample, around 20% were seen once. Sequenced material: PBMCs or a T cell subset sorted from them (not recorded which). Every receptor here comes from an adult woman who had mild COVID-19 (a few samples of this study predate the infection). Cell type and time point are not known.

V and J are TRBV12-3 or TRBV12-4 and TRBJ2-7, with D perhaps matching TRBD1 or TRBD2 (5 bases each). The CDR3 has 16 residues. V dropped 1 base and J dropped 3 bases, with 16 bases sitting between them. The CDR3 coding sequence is TGTGCCAGCAGTTTAGGTTCCGGGACCCACGACTACGAGCAGTACTTC. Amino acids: CASSLGSGTHDYEQYF.

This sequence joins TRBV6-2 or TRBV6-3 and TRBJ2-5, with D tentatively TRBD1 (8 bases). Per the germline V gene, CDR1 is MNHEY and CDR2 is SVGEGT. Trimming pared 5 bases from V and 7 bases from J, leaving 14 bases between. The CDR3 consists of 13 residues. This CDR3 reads CASSPTGGVTQYF. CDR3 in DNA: TGTGCCAGCAGTCCAACAGGGGGGGTGACCCAGTACTTC.

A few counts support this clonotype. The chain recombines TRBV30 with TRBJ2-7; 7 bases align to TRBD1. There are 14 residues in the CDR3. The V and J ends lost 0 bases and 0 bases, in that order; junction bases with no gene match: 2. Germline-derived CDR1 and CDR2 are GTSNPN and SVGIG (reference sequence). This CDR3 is CAWSVQGISYEQYF. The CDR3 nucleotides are TGTGCCTGGAGTGTACAGGGGATCTCCTACGAGCAGTACTTC.

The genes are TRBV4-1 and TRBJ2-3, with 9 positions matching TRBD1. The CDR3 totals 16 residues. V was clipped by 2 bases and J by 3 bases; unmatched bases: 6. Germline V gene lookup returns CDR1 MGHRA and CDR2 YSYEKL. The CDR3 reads CASSQRPGQGTDTQYF. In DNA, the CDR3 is TGCGCCAGCAGCCAACGTCCGGGACAGGGTACAGATACGCAGTATTTT.

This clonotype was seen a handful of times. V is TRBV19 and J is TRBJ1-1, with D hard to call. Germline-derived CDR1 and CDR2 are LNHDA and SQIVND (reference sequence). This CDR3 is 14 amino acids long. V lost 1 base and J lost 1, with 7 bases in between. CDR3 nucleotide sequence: TGTGCCAGTAGTATAGGCCAGCCGAACACTGAAGCTTTCTTT. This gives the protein CASSIGQPNTEAFF.

CDR3 sequence reads: CASSAGESYEQYF. The CDR3, as DNA: TGTGCCAGCAGCGCAGGGGAATCCTACGAGCAGTACTTC. The chain is built from TRBV7-6 and TRBJ2-7; D possibly corresponds to TRBD1 (6 bases). Trimming removed 5 bases from V and 1 base from J, with 9 bases in between. Germline values: CDR1 SGHVS, CDR2 FNYEAQ. This CDR3 contains 13 residues.

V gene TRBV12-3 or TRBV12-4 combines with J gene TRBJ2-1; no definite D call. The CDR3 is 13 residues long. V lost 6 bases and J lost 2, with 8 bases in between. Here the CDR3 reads CASSGLAYNEQFF. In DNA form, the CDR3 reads TGTGCCAGCAGCGGCCTTGCCTACAATGAGCAGTTCTTC.

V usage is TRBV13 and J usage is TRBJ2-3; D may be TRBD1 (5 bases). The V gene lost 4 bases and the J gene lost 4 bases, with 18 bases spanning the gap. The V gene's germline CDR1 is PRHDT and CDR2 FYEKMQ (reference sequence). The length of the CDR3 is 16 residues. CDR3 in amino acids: CASSSLVPGPPDTQYF. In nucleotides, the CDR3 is TGTGCCAGCAGCTCTCTAGTCCCAGGGCCGCCAGATACGCAGTATTTT.

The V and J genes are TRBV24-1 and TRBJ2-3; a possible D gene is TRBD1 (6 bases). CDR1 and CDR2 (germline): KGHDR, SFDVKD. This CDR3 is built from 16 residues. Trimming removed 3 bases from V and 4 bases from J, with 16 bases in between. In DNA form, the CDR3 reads TGTGCCACCAGTGATACACAGGGTGTTCTCCCAGATACGCAGTATTTT. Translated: CATSDTQGVLPDTQYF.